Each of the 18 T cell receptor beta chains below was sequenced from the same sample in a study of blood T cell repertoires in COVID-19. Assay used: immunoSEQ multiplex PCR; TCRdb lists only in-frame clones, some missing. The sample contains approximately 200,000 clones, approximately 82% of which appear only once. The specimen sequenced was peripheral blood. The receptors originated from a human donor with acute or convalescent COVID-19. The donor label of this sample is uncertain.

A few counts support this clone. The rearrangement links TRBV2 to TRBJ2-5; 8 nucleotides match TRBD1. CDR1 is SNHLY and CDR2 is FYNNEI in the germline V gene. The CDR3 is 13 amino acids. V shed 5 bases and J 4 bases; nucleotides not matched to a gene: 3. CDR3 sequence (DNA): TGTGCCAGCAGTTGGACAGGGCGAGAGACCCAGTACTTC. It codes for CASSWTGRETQYF.

The chain carries TRBV27 and TRBJ2-7; TRBD1 aligns across 10 bases. CDR1 and CDR2 (germline): MNHEY, SMNVEV (reference sequence). V shed 5 bases, J shed 4 bases, and the junction held 11 bases outside the gene matches. The CDR3 covers 16 residues. For the CDR3, the DNA is TGTGCCAGCAGTCTGTCTCGGACAGGGGGAGGATACGAGCAGTACTTC. Protein product: CASSLSRTGGGYEQYF.

The gene calls are TRBV6-5 and TRBJ1-2; 9 bases are a match to TRBD1. This CDR3 has 15 residues. Germline CDR1 reads MNHEY; CDR2 reads SVGAGI. V lost 8 bases to trimming and J lost 4 bases; unmatched junction nucleotides: 11. For the CDR3, the DNA is TGTGCCAGCGGGGAGTCCGGGACAGGGACCTATGGCTACACCTTC. Its protein is CASGESGTGTYGYTF.

The genes are TRBV7-8 and TRBJ1-3; 7 bases agree with TRBD1. The CDR3 spans 12 residues. V shed 8 bases and J 3 bases; nucleotides not matched to a gene: 1. CDR1 is SGHVS and CDR2 is FQNEAQ in the germline V gene. The CDR3 coding sequence is TGTGCCAGCCAGGGGGATGGAAACACCATATATTTT. Its protein product is CASQGDGNTIYF.

The J gene is TRBJ2-5, the V gene TRBV7-9, with TRBD2 matching over 7 bases. The CDR3 is made up of 15 amino acids. CDR1 is SEHNR, CDR2 FQNEAQ, per germline (reference sequence). V trimming: 3 bases; J trimming: 0 bases; junction bases outside the gene matches: 4. This CDR3 reads CASSLGSGNQETQYF. CDR3 in DNA: TGTGCCAGCAGCTTGGGGAGCGGGAACCAAGAGACCCAGTACTTC. Looking up the rest from reference TRBV7-9 and TRBJ2-5 gives the full variable domain: DTGVSQNPRHKITKRGQNVTFRCDPISEHNRLYWYRQTLGQGPEFLTYFQNEAQLEKSRLLSDRFSAERPKGSFSTLEIQRTEQGDSAMYLCASSLGSGNQETQYFGPGTRLLVL.

To note about this clone: The identical CDR3 is also encoded by other nucleotide sequences in the sample. The gene calls are TRBV2 and TRBJ1-3, with 8 bases that match TRBD1. The germline CDR1 and CDR2 sequences are SNHLY and FYNNEI. CDR3 length equals 15 residues. Unmatched junction bases numbered 4, after V lost 2 bases and J lost 4 bases. The CDR3 nucleotides are TGTGCCAGCAGTGAACAGGGGGCCTCGGGAAACACCATATATTTT. Amino acid sequence: CASSEQGASGNTIYF.

The rearrangement links TRBV7-9 to TRBJ1-4, with 7 bases aligning to TRBD1. V lost 1 base, J lost 3 bases, and 2 bases stayed unmatched. In germline, CDR1 is SEHNR, CDR2 FQNEAQ (reference sequence). CDR3 size: 15 residues. The CDR3 loop reads CASSLGDRANEKLFF. CDR3 DNA: TGTGCCAGCAGCTTAGGGGACAGAGCTAATGAAAAACTGTTTTTT.

This clone was counted a single time. The chain employs TRBV7-2 and TRBJ1-2; D call uncertain. The V and J ends lost 0 bases and 8 bases respectively, with 10 bases between them. The CDR3 spans 13 residues. The germline V gene has CDR1 SGHTA and CDR2 FQGNSA. Here the CDR3 reads CASSLAGKGGYTF. CDR3 in DNA: TGTGCCAGCAGCTTAGCCGGGAAGGGAGGCTACACCTTC. The full variable domain, rest sourced from reference TRBV7-2 and TRBJ1-2, is GAGVSQSPSNKVTEKGKDVELRCDPISGHTALYWYRQSLGQGLEFLIYFQGNSAPDKSGLPSDRFSAERTGGSVSTLTIQRTQQEDSAVYLCASSLAGKGGYTFGSGTRLTVV.

V usage is TRBV5-4 and J usage is TRBJ1-1; no clear D. CDR3 size: 13 residues. Per germline, CDR1 SGHNT and CDR2 YYREEE (reference sequence). Trimming stripped 4 bases from V and 2 bases from J, with 9 bases between. CDR3 residues: CASSPGSNTEAFF. CDR3 in DNA: TGTGCCAGCAGCCCCGGGAGCAACACTGAAGCTTTCTTT.

CDR3 loop: CASSPGRNYGYTF. Here the CDR3 DNA reads TGCGCCAGCAGCCCTGGGCGAAACTATGGCTACACCTTC. The chain combines TRBV4-3 with TRBJ1-2; D is undetermined. Between the trimmed V and J ends, which lost 4 bases and 2 bases, there was a span of 8 bases. This CDR3 comprises 13 residues. The germline V gene has CDR1 LGHNA and CDR2 YSLEER.

This chain uses TRBV3-1 (or the pseudogene TRBV3-2) with TRBJ2-7; TRBD2 might be the D (6 bases). The CDR3 is made up of 14 amino acids. Per germline, CDR1 LGHDT and CDR2 YNNKEL (reference sequence). Trimming shortened V by 4 bases and J by 6 bases, and 16 bases separated the two germline ends. The CDR3 loop reads CASSPYVAASEQYF. CDR3 coding DNA: TGTGCCAGCAGCCCATACGTAGCGGCTAGCGAGCAGTACTTC.

The V and J genes are TRBV10-3 and TRBJ2-3; tentative D call: TRBD1 (6 bases). CDR3 length: 15 residues. CDR1 and CDR2 from the germline V gene are ENHRY and SYGVKD. V dropped 6 bases and J dropped 6 bases, with 19 bases sitting between them. The CDR3 here is CAISDDRTTRDTQYF. CDR3 in DNA: TGTGCCATCAGCGACGACAGGACGACACGGGATACGCAGTATTTT.

The V and J genes are TRBV6-5 and TRBJ2-1; 8 bases are a match to TRBD2. V lost 2 bases, J lost 3 bases, and 3 bases stayed unmatched. Germline V gives CDR1 MNHEY, CDR2 SVGAGI. The CDR3 extends over 15 amino acids. The CDR3 DNA reads TGTGCCAGCAGTTACGGACTAGCTTTCTACAATGAGCAGTTCTTC. Translated, it gives CASSYGLAFYNEQFF.

The chain has TRBV30 and TRBJ1-5; possible D gene TRBD1, 6 bases. The ends were cut back, 0 bases at V and 7 bases at J, with 16 bases in the middle. CDR3 size: 15 residues. Per germline, CDR1 GTSNPN and CDR2 SVGIG (reference sequence). The CDR3 coding sequence is TGTGCCTGGAGTGTGGAAGGGACACTCAGGCAGCCCCAGCATTTT. It is translated as CAWSVEGTLRQPQHF.

V gene TRBV25-1 combines with J gene TRBJ1-1, with D tentatively TRBD1 (5 bases). The V end was cut by 2 bases, the J end by 5 bases, with 12 bases between. This CDR3 contains 14 residues. CDR1 MGHDK and CDR2 SYGVNS come from the germline V gene. The chain's CDR3 is CASSEPGSLTEAFF. The DNA for the CDR3 is TGTGCCAGCAGTGAACCAGGGTCCTTGACTGAAGCTTTCTTT.

The chain joins TRBV5-8 to TRBJ2-7; 10 nucleotides line up with TRBD1. V was pared by 0 bases and J by 0 bases, with 3 bases of the junction left unmatched. CDR1 is SGHTS, CDR2 YDEGEE, per germline. This CDR3 has 16 amino acids. Here the CDR3 DNA reads TGTGCCAGCAGCTTGGGGACAGGGGGGTACTCCTACGAGCAGTACTTC. Translating it yields CASSLGTGGYSYEQYF.

The chain employs TRBV7-3 and TRBJ2-6, with unresolved D. Germline assignment: CDR1 SGHTA and CDR2 FQGTGA. This CDR3 spans 17 amino acids. Trimming pared 3 bases from V and 0 bases from J, leaving 12 bases between. Written as DNA, the CDR3 is TGTGCCAGCAGCTTGAACAGTTTAGTCTCTGGGGCCAACGTCCTGACTTTC. Translation: CASSLNSLVSGANVLTF.

The chain recombines TRBV10-3 with TRBJ2-3; 15 nucleotides align to TRBD2. Trimming took 3 bases from V and 6 from J; bases not matched to a gene: 7. In germline, CDR1 is ENHRY, CDR2 SYGVKD. The CDR3 contains 17 residues. CDR3 nucleotides: TGTGCCATCAGTGATAGAGGACTAGCGGGAGGGCGGGATACGCAGTATTTT. Translation: CAISDRGLAGGRDTQYF.